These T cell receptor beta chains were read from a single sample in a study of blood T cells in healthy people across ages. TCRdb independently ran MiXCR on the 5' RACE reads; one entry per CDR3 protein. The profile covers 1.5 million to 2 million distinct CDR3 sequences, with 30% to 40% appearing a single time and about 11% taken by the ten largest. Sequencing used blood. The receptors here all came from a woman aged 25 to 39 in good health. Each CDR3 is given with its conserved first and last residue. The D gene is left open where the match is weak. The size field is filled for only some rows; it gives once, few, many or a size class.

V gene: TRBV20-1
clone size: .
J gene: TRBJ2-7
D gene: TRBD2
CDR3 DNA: TGCAGTGCTAGTCCGGGGGGGGCGACCGAGCAGTACTTC
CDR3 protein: CSASPGGATEQYF

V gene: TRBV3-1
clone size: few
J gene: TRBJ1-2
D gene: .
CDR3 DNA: TGTGCCAGCAGCCAAGATGTCGGTGTCGGCTACACCTTC
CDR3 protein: CASSQDVGVGYTF

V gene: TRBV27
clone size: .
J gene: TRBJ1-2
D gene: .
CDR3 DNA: TGTGCCAGCAGTTTCCGGGGGCCTTTGGGCTATGGCTACACCTTC
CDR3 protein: CASSFRGPLGYGYTF

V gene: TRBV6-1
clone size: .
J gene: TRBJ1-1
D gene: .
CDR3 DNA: TGTGCCAGCAGCCCGTTACTTGGACCGGAGTTCATGAACACTGAAGCTTTCTTT
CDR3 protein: CASSPLLGPEFMNTEAFF

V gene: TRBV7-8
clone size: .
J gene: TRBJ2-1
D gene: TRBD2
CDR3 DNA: TGTGCCAGCAGCTCAGGACTAGCGGGAGCCCCTCCCAATGAGCAGTTCTTC
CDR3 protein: CASSSGLAGAPPNEQFF

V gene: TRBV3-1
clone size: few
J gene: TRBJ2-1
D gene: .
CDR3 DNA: TGTGCCAGCAGCCGGACTGGGAACTCCTACAATGAGCAGTTCTTC
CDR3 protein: CASSRTGNSYNEQFF

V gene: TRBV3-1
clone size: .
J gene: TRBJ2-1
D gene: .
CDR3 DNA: TGTGCCAGCAGCCATGTAGGGGAGCAGTTCTTC
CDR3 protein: CASSHVGEQFF

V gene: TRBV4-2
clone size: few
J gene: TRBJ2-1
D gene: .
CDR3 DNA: TGTGCCAGCAGCCAAGCTTCAGGGTACAATGTGGAGCAGTTCTTC
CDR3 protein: CASSQASGYNVEQFF

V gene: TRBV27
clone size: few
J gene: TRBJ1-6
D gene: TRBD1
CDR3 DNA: TGTGCCAGCAGTTTAATGGACAGGGGATCACCCCTCCACTTT
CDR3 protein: CASSLMDRGSPLHF

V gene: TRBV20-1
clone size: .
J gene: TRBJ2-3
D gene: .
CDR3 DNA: TGCAGTGCTAGAGATCCGGGGGTTTTCACAGATACGCAGTATTTT
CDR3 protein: CSARDPGVFTDTQYF

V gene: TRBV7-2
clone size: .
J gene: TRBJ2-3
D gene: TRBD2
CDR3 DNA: TGTGCCAGCAGCTTGACCTGGACTAGCGGGGGGGCCGAGGATACGCAGTATTTT
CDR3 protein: CASSLTWTSGGAEDTQYF

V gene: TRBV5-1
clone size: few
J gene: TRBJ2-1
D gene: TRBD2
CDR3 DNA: TGCGCCAGCAGCTTGACGGTCCTAGCGGGAAATGAGCAGTTCTTC
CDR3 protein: CASSLTVLAGNEQFF

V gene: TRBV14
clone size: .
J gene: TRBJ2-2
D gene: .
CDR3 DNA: TGTGCCAGCAGCCAAGATCGGGGCGGGGAGCTGTTTTTT
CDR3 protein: CASSQDRGGELFF

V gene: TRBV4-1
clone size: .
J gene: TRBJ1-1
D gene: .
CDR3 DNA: TGCGCCAGCAGCCAGGCCTCGGCGCGCACTGAAGCTTTCTTT
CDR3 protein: CASSQASARTEAFF

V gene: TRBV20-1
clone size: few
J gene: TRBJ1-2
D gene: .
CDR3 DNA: TGCAGTGCTCGGACGGGAAACTATGGCTACACCTTC
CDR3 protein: CSARTGNYGYTF

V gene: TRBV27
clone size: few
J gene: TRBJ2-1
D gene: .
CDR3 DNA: TGTGCCAGCAGTTTATCCGGGGTTGCGTACAATGAGCAGTTCTTC
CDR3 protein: CASSLSGVAYNEQFF

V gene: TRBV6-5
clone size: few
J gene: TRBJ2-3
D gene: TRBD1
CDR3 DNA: TGTGCCAGCGGACAGGGGTATACGCAGTATTTT
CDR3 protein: CASGQGYTQYF

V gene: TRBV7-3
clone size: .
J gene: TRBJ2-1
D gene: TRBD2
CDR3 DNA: TGTGCCAGTTCCTTAGCGGGAGTTGTCAATGGGCAGTTCTTC
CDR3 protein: CASSLAGVVNGQFF

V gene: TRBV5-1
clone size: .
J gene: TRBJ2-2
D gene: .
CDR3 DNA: TGCGCCAGCAGTCGCAGGCGGGAATGGGATTCGAACACCGGGGAGCTGTTTTTT
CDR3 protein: CASSRRREWDSNTGELFF

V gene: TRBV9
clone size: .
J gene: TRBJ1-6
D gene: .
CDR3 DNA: TGTGCCAGCAGCGAGGGGATGGGGGGCTCCTATAATTCACCCCTCCACTTT
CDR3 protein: CASSEGMGGSYNSPLHF

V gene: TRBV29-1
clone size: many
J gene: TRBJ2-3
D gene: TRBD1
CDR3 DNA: TGCAGCGCCCAGAGGGGATGGGACAGGTTCGCAGATACGCAGTATTTT
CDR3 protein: CSAQRGWDRFADTQYF

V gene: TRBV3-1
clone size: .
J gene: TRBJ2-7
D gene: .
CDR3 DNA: TGTGCCAGCAGCCAATGGCCTAGCCACGAGCAGTACTTC
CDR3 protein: CASSQWPSHEQYF

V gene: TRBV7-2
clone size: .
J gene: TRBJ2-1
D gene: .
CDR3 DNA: TGTGCCAGCAGCTTGGAGCTAGTCGGGAGCACCCCACAGTTCTTC
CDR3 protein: CASSLELVGSTPQFF

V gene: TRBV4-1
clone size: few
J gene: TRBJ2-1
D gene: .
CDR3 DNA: TGCGCCAGCAGCCAACCGGGACAAAACTACAATGAGCAGTTCTTC
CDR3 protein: CASSQPGQNYNEQFF

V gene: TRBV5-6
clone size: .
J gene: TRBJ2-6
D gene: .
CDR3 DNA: TGTGCCAGCAGCTTCTCAGCCTCGCTACCCTCTGGGGCCAACGTCCTGACTTTC
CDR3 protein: CASSFSASLPSGANVLTF

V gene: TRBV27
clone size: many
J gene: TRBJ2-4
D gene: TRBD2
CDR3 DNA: TGTGCCAGCAGCCCCGGACTAGCGGGAGCCAAAAACATTCAGTACTTC
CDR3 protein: CASSPGLAGAKNIQYF

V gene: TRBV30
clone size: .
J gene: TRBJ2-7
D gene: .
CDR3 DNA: TGTGCCTGGAGCGCGGGTTTTACCTACGAGCAGTACTTC
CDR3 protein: CAWSAGFTYEQYF

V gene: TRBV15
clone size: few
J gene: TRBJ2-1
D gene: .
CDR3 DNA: TGTGCCACCAGCAGAGAAGGTAGCGGCAACAATGAGCAGTTCTTC
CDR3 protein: CATSREGSGNNEQFF

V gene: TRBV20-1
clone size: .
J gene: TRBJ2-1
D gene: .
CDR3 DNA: TGCAGTGCTAGACGGACTACGATCCGTAATGAGCAGTTCTTC
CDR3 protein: CSARRTTIRNEQFF

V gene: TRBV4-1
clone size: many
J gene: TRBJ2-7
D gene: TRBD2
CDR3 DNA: TGCGCCAGCAGCCAAGTTGGCCTAGCGGACTCCTACGAGCAGTACTTC
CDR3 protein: CASSQVGLADSYEQYF

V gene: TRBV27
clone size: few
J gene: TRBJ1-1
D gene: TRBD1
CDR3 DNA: TGTGCCAGCAATTCTCGGACAGGGATCGGGGCTTTCTTT
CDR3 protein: CASNSRTGIGAFF

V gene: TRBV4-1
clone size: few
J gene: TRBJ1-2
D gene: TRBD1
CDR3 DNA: TGCGCCAGCAGGAGAACGGACAGGGAGTTTGATGGCTACACCTTC
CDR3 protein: CASRRTDREFDGYTF

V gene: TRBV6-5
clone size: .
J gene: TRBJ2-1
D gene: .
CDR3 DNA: TGTGCCAGCAGTTACTCGATCGGGGAGGGGGCCCTAGCGGAGCAGTTCTTC
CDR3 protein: CASSYSIGEGALAEQFF

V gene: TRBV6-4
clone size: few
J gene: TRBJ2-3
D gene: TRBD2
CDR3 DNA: TGTGCCAGCAGTGACTCACTAGCGGGAGGGCCCGGCAATACGCAGTATTTT
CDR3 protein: CASSDSLAGGPGNTQYF

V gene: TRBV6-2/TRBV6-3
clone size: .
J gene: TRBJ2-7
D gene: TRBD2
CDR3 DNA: TGTGCCAGCAGTTGGATCACTAGCGGCGGGCGCTACGAGCAGTACTTC
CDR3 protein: CASSWITSGGRYEQYF

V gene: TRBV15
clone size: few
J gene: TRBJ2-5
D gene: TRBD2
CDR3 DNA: TGTGCCACCAGCAGAAAACTAGCGGGCCTACAAGAGACCCAGTACTTC
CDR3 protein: CATSRKLAGLQETQYF

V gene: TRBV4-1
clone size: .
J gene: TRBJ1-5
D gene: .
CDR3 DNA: TGCGCCAGCAGCCAAGCGGAGGCACCATATCAGCCCCAGCATTTT
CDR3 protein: CASSQAEAPYQPQHF

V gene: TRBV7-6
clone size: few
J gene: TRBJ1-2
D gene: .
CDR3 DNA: TGTGCCAGCAGCTCTCTCGGACAGTCAACTGGCTACACCTTC
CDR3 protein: CASSSLGQSTGYTF

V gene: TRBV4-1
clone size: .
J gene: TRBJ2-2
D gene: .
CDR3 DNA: TGCGCCAGCAGCCAAGAGATCACCGGGGAGCTGTTTTTT
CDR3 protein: CASSQEITGELFF

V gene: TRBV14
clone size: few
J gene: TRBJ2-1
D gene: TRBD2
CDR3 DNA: TGTGCCAGCAGCCAAGAGAGGTCCGGACTAGCGGGCCCACGCGGGAATGAGCAGTTCTTC
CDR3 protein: CASSQERSGLAGPRGNEQFF

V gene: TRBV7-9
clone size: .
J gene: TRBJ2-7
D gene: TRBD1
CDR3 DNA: TGTGCCAGCAGCTTATGGCGGGACAGGGTGTACTTC
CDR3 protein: CASSLWRDRVYF

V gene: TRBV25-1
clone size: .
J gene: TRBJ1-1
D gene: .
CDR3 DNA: TGTGCCAGCAGCCATCGTGGAGGTGAAGCTTTCTTT
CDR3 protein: CASSHRGGEAFF

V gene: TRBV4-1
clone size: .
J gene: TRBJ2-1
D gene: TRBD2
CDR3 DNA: TGCGCCGGCAGCCAAGGGATCCTGGGCGGGAGTTACAATGAGCAGTTCTTC
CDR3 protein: CAGSQGILGGSYNEQFF

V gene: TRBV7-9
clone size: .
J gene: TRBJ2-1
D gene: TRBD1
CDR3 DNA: TGTGCCAGCAGTTATGGGACAGGGGAGGATGAGCAGTTCTTC
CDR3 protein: CASSYGTGEDEQFF

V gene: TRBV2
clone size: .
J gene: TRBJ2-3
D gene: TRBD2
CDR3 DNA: TGTGCCAGCAGTATCCAGCGGGGTTCATCCGGGGATACGCAGTATTTT
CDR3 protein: CASSIQRGSSGDTQYF

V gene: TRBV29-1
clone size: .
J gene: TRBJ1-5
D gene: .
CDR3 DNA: TGCAGCGTGCGGGAAAGCAATCAGCCCCAGCATTTT
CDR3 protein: CSVRESNQPQHF

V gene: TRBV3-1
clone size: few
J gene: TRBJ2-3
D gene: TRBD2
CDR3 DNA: TGTGCCAGCAGCTTAACCCTAGCGGGAGTCCGCACAGATACGCAGTATTTT
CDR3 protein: CASSLTLAGVRTDTQYF

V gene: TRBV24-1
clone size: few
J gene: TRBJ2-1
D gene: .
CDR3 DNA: TGTGCCACCAGTGAGAGACCCGGGGCAGGGAATGAGCAGTTCTTC
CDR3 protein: CATSERPGAGNEQFF

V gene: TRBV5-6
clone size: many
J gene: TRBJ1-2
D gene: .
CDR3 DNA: TGTGCCAGCAGCGGAAACAGGGATATTGGCTACACCTTC
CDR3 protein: CASSGNRDIGYTF

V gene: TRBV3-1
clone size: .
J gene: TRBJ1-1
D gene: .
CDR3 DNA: TGTGCCAGCAGCCAGACAGCGGCCACTGAAGCTTTCTTT
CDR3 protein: CASSQTAATEAFF

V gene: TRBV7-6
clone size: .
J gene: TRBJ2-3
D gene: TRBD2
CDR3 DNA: TGTGCCAGCAGCTTGGCTAGCGGGGGGCTTTTGACAGATACGCGGTATTTT
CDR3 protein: CASSLASGGLLTDTRYF

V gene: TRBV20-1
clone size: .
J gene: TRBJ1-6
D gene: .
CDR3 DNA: TGCAGTGCTAGAGAACCCACCCGACTTTCCCGCCACTTT
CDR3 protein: CSAREPTRLSRHF

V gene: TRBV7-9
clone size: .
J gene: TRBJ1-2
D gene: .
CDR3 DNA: TGTGCCAGCAGCCCTAGCGGACGCAGAGGCTACACCTTC
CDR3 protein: CASSPSGRRGYTF

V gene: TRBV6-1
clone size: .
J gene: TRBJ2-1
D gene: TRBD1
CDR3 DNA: TGTGCCAGCAGGCACAGGGGCCGCAATGAGCAGTTCTTC
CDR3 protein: CASRHRGRNEQFF

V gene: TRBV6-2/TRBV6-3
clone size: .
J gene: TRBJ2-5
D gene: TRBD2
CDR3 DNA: TGTGCCAGCAACCCTAGCGGGGGGAAACATGAGCAGTACTTC
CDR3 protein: CASNPSGGKHEQYF

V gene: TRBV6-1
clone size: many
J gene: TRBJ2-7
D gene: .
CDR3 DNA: TGTGCCAGCAGTGAAGTTGGCAGCTCCTACGAGCAGTACTTC
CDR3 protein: CASSEVGSSYEQYF

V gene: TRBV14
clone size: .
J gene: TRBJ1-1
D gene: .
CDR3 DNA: TGTGCCAGCAGCCAAGAGGGGGGAGGGCACGCCAACACTGAAGCTTTCTTT
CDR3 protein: CASSQEGGGHANTEAFF

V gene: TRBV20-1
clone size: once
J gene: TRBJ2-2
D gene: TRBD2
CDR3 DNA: TGCAGTGCAACTAGCGGGGGGGCCGCCACCGGGGAGCTGTTTTTT
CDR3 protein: CSATSGGAATGELFF